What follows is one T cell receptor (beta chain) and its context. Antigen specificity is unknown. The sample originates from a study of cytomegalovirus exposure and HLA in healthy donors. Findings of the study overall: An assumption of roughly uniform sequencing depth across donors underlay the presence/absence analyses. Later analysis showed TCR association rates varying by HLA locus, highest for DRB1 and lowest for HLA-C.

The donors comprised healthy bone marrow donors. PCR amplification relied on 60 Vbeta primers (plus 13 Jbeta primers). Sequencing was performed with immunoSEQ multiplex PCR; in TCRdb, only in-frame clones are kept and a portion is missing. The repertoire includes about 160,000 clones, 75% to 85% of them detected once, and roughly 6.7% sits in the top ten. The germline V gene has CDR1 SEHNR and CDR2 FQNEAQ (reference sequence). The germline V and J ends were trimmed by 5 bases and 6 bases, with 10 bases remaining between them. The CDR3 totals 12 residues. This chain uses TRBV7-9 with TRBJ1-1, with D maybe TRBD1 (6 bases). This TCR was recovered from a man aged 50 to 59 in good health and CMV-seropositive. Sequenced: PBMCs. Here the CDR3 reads CASSLGQSEAFF. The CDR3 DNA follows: TGTGCCAGCAGCCTCGGACAGTCTGAAGCTTTCTTT.